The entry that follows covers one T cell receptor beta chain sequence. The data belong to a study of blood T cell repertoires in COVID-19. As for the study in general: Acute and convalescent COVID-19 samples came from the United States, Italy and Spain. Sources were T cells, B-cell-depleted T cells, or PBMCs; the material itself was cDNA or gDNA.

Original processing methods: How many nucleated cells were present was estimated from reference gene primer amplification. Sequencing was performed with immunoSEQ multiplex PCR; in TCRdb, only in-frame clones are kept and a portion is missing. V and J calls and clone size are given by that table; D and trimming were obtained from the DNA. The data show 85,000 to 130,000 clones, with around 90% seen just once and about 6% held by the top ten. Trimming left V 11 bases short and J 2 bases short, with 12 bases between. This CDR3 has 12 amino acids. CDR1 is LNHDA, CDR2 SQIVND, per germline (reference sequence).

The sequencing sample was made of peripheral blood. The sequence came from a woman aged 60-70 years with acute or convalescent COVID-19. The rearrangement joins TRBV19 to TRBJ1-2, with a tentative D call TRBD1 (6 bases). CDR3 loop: CASWTANYGYTF. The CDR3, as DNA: TGTGCCTCCTGGACAGCAAACTATGGCTACACCTTC. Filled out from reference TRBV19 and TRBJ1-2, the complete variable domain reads DGGITQSPKYLFRKEGQNVTLSCEQNLNHDAMYWYRQDPGQGLRLIYYSQIVNDFQKGDIAEGYSVSREKKESFPLTVTSAQKNPTAFYLCASWTANYGYTFGSGTRLTVV.